This TCR beta chain originates from a study of Tregs in tolerant kidney transplant recipients. General study points: This study did not directly address biological reproducibility.

Data came from immunoSEQ multiplex PCR; TCRdb stores just in-frame clones and leaves some out. The sample holds about 110,000 clones, 90% seen once. Note on this clone: Its antigen remains unknown.

CDR1 and CDR2 (germline): LNHDA, SQIVND (reference sequence). V was cut by 2 bases and J by 12 bases, with 22 bases left in between. The CDR3 has 15 amino acids. Sequencing was performed on CD4+ T cells from blood, taken before the transplant. The chain couples TRBV19 to TRBJ1-2; D uncertain. The receptor comes from a human donor who received a combined kidney and bone marrow transplant. The CDR3 loop is CASSIKPGERTGNTF. The CDR3 nucleotides read TGTGCCAGTAGTATAAAACCGGGAGAACGGACGGGGAACACCTTC.